There are a few counts of the clone carrying this TCR beta chain. The antigen is undetermined. Trimming stripped 3 bases from V and 2 bases from J, with 11 bases between. The CDR3 consists of 13 residues. From germline, CDR1 is GTSNPN and CDR2 SVGIG (reference sequence). This sample is drawn from a study of cytomegalovirus exposure and HLA in healthy donors. Study observations and caveats: TCR beta chain V- and J-gene trimming was linked, in a later analysis, to a missense variant in DCLRE1C.

Researchers ran the PCR with 60 Vbeta and 13 Jbeta primers. Sequenced by immunoSEQ multiplex PCR; TCRdb stores in-frame clones only, minus some. Of about 150,000 clones listed, 80% to 85% were seen once; the top ten hold 2% to 2.5%. The origin of this receptor is a male donor in good health and CMV-seronegative. Sequences were obtained from PBMCs. The chain links TRBV30 to TRBJ2-7, with D maybe TRBD1 (6 bases). CDR3 sequence (DNA): TGTGCCTGGAGAAAACAGGGAGCCTACGAGCAGTACTTC. This sequence encodes CAWRKQGAYEQYF. Supplemented by reference TRBV30 and TRBJ2-7, the full variable domain reads SQTIHQWPATLVQPVGSPLSLECTVEGTSNPNLYWYRQAAGRGLQLLFYSVGIGQISSEVPQNLSASRPQDRQFILSSKKLLLSDSGFYLCAWRKQGAYEQYFGPGTRLTVT.